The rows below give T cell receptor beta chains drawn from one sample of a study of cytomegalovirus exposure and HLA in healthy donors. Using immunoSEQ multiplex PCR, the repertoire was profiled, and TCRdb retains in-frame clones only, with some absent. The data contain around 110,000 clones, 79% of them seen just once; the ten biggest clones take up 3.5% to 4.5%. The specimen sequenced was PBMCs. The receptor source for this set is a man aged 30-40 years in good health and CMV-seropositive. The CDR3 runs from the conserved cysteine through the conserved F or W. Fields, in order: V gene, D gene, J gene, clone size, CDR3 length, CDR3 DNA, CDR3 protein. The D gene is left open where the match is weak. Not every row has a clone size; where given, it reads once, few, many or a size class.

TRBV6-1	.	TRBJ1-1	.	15	TGTGCCAGCAGTCGCTACAGGACGGAGAACACTGAAGCTTTCTTT	CASSRYRTENTEAFF
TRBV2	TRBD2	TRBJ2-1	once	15	TGTGCCAGCATGAGCTCTGGCGGGGGGTATGGTGAGCAGTTCTTC	CASMSSGGGYGEQFF
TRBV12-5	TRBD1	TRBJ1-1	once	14	TGTGCTAGCGGGGGGGGACAGGGTCCCGCTGAAGCTTTCTTT	CASGGGQGPAEAFF
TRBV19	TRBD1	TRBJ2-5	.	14	TGTGCCAGCGCGAAGCTGGGACAGCGGGAGACCCAGTACTTC	CASAKLGQRETQYF
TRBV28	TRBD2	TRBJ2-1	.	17	TGTGCCAGCAGCCCAGGGACTAGCGGGGCCTTCTACAATGAGCAGTTCTTC	CASSPGTSGAFYNEQFF
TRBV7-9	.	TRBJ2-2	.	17	TGTGCCAGCACCCGGATCCCCCTTGGCAGGAGGTCCGGGGAGCTGTTTTTT	CASTRIPLGRRSGELFF
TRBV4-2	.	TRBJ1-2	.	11	TGTGCCAGCAGCAAAGGAGGCGGCTACACCTTC	CASSKGGGYTF
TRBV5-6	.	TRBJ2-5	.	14	TGTGCCAGCAGCTTAGGCGGGGCCCCCTGGGAGCAGTACTTC	CASSLGGAPWEQYF
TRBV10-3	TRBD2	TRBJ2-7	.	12	TGTGCCTCTAGCGGGAGTGGGGAAGAGCAGTACTTC	CASSGSGEEQYF
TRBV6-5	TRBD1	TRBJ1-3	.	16	TGTGCCAGCAGTTACTCGACAGGGAACTCTGGAAACACCATATATTTT	CASSYSTGNSGNTIYF
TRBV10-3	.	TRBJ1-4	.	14	TGTGCCATCAGTGAGTCAGGGGTTGGTGAAAAACTGTTTTTT	CAISESGVGEKLFF
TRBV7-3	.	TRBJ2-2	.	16	TGTGCCAGCAGCTTAATTGGCGGGACGAACACCGGGGAGCTGTTTTTT	CASSLIGGTNTGELFF
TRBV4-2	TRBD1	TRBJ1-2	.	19	TGTGCCAGCAGCCAAGATCTGACAGGGATCGGGTTGGATAACTATGGCTACACCTTC	CASSQDLTGIGLDNYGYTF
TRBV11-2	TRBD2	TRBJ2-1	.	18	TGTGCCAGCAGCCTGGGTGCCGTCGGAGCGGGGGGGTATAATGAGCAGTTCTTC	CASSLGAVGAGGYNEQFF
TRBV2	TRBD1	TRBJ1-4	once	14	TGTGCCAGCCGGGAGAATCAGGGGGCTGAAAAACTGTTTTTT	CASRENQGAEKLFF
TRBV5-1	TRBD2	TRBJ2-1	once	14	TGCGCCAGCACACTAGCGGGGATCGACAATGAGCAGTTCTTC	CASTLAGIDNEQFF
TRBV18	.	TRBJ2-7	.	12	TGTGCCAGCTCTCCGGGGGGCCACGAGCAGTACTTC	CASSPGGHEQYF
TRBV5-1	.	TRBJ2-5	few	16	TGCGCCAGCAGCTTGGGGGGGACTTCTAGGCAAGAGACCCAGTACTTC	CASSLGGTSRQETQYF
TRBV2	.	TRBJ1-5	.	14	TGTGCCAGCAGTGAATACGGAGGCAATCAGCCCCAGCATTTT	CASSEYGGNQPQHF
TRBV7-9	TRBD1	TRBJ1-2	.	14	TGTGCCAGCAGCTTGGCCGGGACAGGGCATGGCTACACCTTC	CASSLAGTGHGYTF
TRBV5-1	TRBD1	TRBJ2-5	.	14	TGCGCCAGCAGCATGGGGACAGTCCAAGAGACCCAGTACTTC	CASSMGTVQETQYF
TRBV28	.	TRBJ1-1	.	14	TGTGCCATCGGAACGGTACTACAGAACACTGAAGCTTTCTTT	CAIGTVLQNTEAFF
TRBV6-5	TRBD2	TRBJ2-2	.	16	TGTGCCAGCAGTTACGGGCTAGCGGGATCCACCGGGGAGCTGTTTTTT	CASSYGLAGSTGELFF
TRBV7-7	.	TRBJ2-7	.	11	TGTGCTCGGAGTTTGTCCTACGAGCAGTACTTC	CARSLSYEQYF
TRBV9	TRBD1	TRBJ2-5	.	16	TGTGCCAGCAGCGCCCGCCAGACAGGGGCGGGAGAGACCCAGTACTTC	CASSARQTGAGETQYF
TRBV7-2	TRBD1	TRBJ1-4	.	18	TGTGCCAGCAGCAACCGACCTGGGGGACAGGGGTCCAGCGAAAAACTGTTTTTT	CASSNRPGGQGSSEKLFF
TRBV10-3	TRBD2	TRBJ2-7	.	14	TGTGCCATCAACGGACTAGCGGGGACCTACGAGCAGTACTTC	CAINGLAGTYEQYF
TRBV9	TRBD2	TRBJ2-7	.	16	TGTGCCAGCAGCCCACGACTAGCGGGAGGCCTCTACGAGCAGTACTTC	CASSPRLAGGLYEQYF
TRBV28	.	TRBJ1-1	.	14	TGTGCCAGCAGTTTAACGGGGTCCAAAACTGAAGCTTTCTTT	CASSLTGSKTEAFF